This record concerns one T cell receptor beta chain sequence. The antigen is undetermined. Since a much larger clone is just one base distant, this may be a read error. These data originate in a study of blood T cells in healthy people across ages. Study summary: About one barcoded beta molecule per two T cells was the capture yield of template switching. Study conclusions and caveats: A conclusive naive versus antigen-experienced comparison was prevented by the unsorted PBMCs.

Primers used in a second PCR of about 7 to 12 cycles were a sample-barcoded 5' primer and a J-beta primer mix. At least 3 million CDR3-containing paired-end reads were obtained per sample. TCRdb re-called the 5' RACE reads with MiXCR, one entry per CDR3 protein. The data show some 710,000 distinct CDR3 sequences, about 42% seen once. The CDR3 sequence is 16 residues long. Germline values: CDR1 DFQATT, CDR2 SNEGSKA (reference sequence). Total RNA, at least 6 micrograms per sample, came from PBMCs. This sequence joins TRBV20-1 and TRBJ2-3, with D hard to call. The sample comprised blood. The source of this sequence is an elderly man in good health. The CDR3 here is CSAGDFQTASTDTQYF. Here the CDR3 DNA reads TGCAGTGCTGGAGATTTTCAAACAGCTAGCACAGATACGCAGTATTTT.